This TCR beta chain was found in a study of T cell repertoires in cytomegalovirus infection. For the study at large: Epitope selection comprised recently identified HLA-C-restricted CMV epitopes and well-studied HLA-B-restricted CMV epitopes. Public TCR beta signatures provided an indication of both CMV infection and a matching HLA type. General observations from the study: The ex vivo response was dominated by HLA-C-restricted CMV-specific TCR beta clonotypes. CMV carriers having the relevant HLA were flagged by cumulative public TCR beta family frequency.

Trimming at V came to 0 bases and at J to 6 bases, leaving 3 bases not matched to a gene. The length of the CDR3 is 14 residues. CDR1 and CDR2 (germline): SGHRS, YFSETQ. TCRdb called the reads again in MiXCR, with one record for every CDR3 protein. The sample holds roughly 80,000 distinct CDR3 sequences, more than 20% seen once. This clonotype has ten or more counts. What it recognizes is unknown. This sequence joins TRBV5-1 and TRBJ2-7, with 10 bases fitting TRBD2. The sample was CD8+ T cells from cultured PBMCs, taken from culture after CMV antigen stimulation. This TCR derives from a human donor in good health (CMV status not recorded). Some clones in this sample may be carry-over from other donors' samples. The CDR3 region has the DNA TGCGCCAGCAGCTTGGCTAGCGGGGGCTTCGAGCAGTACTTC. Residues: CASSLASGGFEQYF.